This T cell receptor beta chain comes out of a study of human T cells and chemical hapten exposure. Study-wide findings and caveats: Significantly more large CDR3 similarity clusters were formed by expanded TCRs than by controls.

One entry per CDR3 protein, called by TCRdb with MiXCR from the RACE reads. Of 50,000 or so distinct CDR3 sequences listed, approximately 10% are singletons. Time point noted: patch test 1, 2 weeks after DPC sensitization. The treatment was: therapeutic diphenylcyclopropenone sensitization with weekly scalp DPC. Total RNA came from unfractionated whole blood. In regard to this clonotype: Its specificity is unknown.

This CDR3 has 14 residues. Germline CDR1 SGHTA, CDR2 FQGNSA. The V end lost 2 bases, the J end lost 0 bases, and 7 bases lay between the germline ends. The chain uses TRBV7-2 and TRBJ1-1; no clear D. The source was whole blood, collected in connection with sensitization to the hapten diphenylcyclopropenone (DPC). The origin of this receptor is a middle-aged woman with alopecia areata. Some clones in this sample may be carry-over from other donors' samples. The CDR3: CASSLQVLNTEAFF. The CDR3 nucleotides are TGTGCCAGCAGCTTACAGGTTTTGAACACTGAAGCTTTCTTT.